This TCR beta chain was captured by sequencing in a study of T cell responses to AZD1222 COVID-19 vaccine. As for the study in general: Analysis merged second doses at about 4 or about 12 weeks. Study outcomes and limitations: Only 5 or 6 AZD1222 recipients were seropositive at baseline. A mostly white British donor set with more females was recruited, and clonal diversity was possibly underestimated. Spike-specific TCR repertoires showed rising breadth and depth after two AZD1222 doses.

Germline V gene lookup returns CDR1 MNHEY and CDR2 SMNVEV (reference sequence). The germline V and J ends were trimmed by 3 bases and 2 bases, with 20 bases remaining between them. CDR3 length: 17 residues. Sequencing was performed with immunoSEQ multiplex PCR; in TCRdb, only in-frame clones are kept and a portion is missing. The table has 150,000 to 200,000 clones, 85% to 90% seen once. On this clone itself: Its antigen is not identified.

The genes are TRBV27 and TRBJ2-7; D perhaps matches TRBD1 (7 bases). The specimen comprised peripheral blood, sampled on day 0 of AZD1222 vaccination. The TCR comes from an adult in good health. CDR3 region: CASSFDSGGKGTYEQYF. CDR3 coding DNA: TGTGCCAGCAGTTTCGATTCAGGGGGGAAGGGAACCTACGAGCAGTACTTC.